A single sample is the source of the 14 T cell receptor beta chains below, sequenced in a study of radiotherapy plus CTLA-4 blockade in lung cancer. TCRdb's table, derived via immunoSEQ multiplex PCR, lists solely in-frame clones and lacks some. The table has some 77,000 clones, approximately 86% seen once. Here the sequenced sample was peripheral blood, taken from a patient treated with radiotherapy plus ipilimumab. These TCRs come from a human donor with non-small cell lung cancer who had a partial response to radiotherapy plus ipilimumab.

The J gene is TRBJ2-7, the V gene TRBV5-5; TRBD2 might be the D (6 bases). The CDR3 spans 14 residues. The V and J ends lost 5 bases and 6 bases respectively, with 18 bases between them. Per germline, CDR1 SGHKS and CDR2 YYEKEE (reference sequence). Here the CDR3 DNA reads TGTGCCAGCAGGGGTGACGGCAGGGAGGTCGAGCAGTACGTC. Translated, it gives CASRGDGREVEQYV.

The chain links TRBV6-6 to TRBJ2-2; 11 bases agree with TRBD2. This CDR3 spans 15 amino acids. V shed 6 bases and J 6 bases; nucleotides not matched to a gene: 6. Germline CDR1 MNHNY, CDR2 SVGAGI (reference sequence). The CDR3, as DNA: TGTGCCAGCAGCACTAGCGGGAGAAGGTCCGGGGAGCTGTTTTTT. Translated, it gives CASSTSGRRSGELFF.

The chain has TRBV2 and TRBJ2-2, with 8 nucleotides matching TRBD1. Germline V lookup: CDR1 SNHLY, CDR2 FYNNEI. CDR3 size: 16 residues. V shed 0 bases, J shed 4 bases, and the junction held 4 bases outside the gene matches. As DNA, the CDR3 is TGTGCCAGCAGTGAAGCCAGGGGGCGCACCACCGGGGAGCTGTTTTTT. Its protein product is CASSEARGRTTGELFF.

The chain uses TRBV5-4 and TRBJ1-4; D gene uncertain. Trimming took off 1 base at V and 7 bases at J, with 11 bases between the two ends. The germline V gene has CDR1 SGHNT and CDR2 YYREEE (reference sequence). The length of the CDR3 is 14 residues. The CDR3: CASSLSYPGEKLFF. The CDR3 DNA sequence: TGTGCCAGCAGCTTGTCTTATCCGGGTGAAAAACTGTTTTTT.

The table lists this clone with a count of one. J is TRBJ2-3 and V is TRBV2; D is possibly TRBD2 (7 bases). Per germline, CDR1 SNHLY and CDR2 FYNNEI. The CDR3 sequence is 15 residues long. V lost 5 bases to trimming and J lost 3 bases, with 15 bases between them. The CDR3 region has the DNA TGTGCCAGCAGTCTGGGGGGGGCAGAGACAGATACGCAGTATTTT. Amino acids: CASSLGGAETDTQYF.

The sample holds one count of this clone. The chain combines TRBV19 with TRBJ2-4; a weak D match, TRBD1 (6 bases). The CDR3 loop spans 13 amino acids. The germline V gene encodes CDR1 LNHDA and CDR2 SQIVND (reference sequence). Trimming pared 6 bases from V and 1 base from J, leaving 7 bases between. CDR3 sequence: CASSTGAKNIQYF. In DNA form, the CDR3 reads TGTGCCAGTAGCACAGGGGCCAAAAACATTCAGTACTTC.

The count of this clone is one. Other DNA sequences in this sample translate to the same CDR3. The chain has TRBV11-2 and TRBJ2-3; no clear D. Trimming took 1 base from V and 0 from J, leaving 8 bases between them. Germline values: CDR1 SGHAT, CDR2 FQNNGV. This CDR3 contains 15 residues. The CDR3 region has the DNA TGTGCCAGCAGCTTAGGCAGATTTAGCACAGATACGCAGTATTTT. Translating it yields CASSLGRFSTDTQYF.

This clone was detected a few times. The chain uses TRBV7-2 and TRBJ2-1; 9 bases are shared with TRBD1. This CDR3 has 15 amino acids. J was trimmed by 4 bases and V by 5 bases; bases with no gene match: 6. The germline V gene encodes CDR1 SGHTA and CDR2 FQGNSA. CDR3 nucleotide sequence: TGTGCCAGCAGCCAGATGGGACAGGGATACAATGAGCAGTTCTTC. Translation: CASSQMGQGYNEQFF.

V is TRBV7-2 and J is TRBJ2-1; 8 bases match TRBD2. Germline CDR1 reads SGHTA; CDR2 reads FQGNSA. After removal of 2 bases from V and 5 bases from J, the junction contained 5 bases not matched to a gene. The length of the CDR3 is 15 residues. CDR3 loop: CASSLNGRVDNEQFF. The CDR3 DNA sequence: TGTGCCAGCAGCTTAAACGGGAGGGTGGACAATGAGCAGTTCTTC.

This CDR3 is CASSFADREGEKLFF. The CDR3 coding sequence is TGTGCCAGCAGTTTCGCGGACAGGGAGGGGGAAAAACTGTTTTTT. The rearrangement links TRBV28 to TRBJ1-4; 8 bases map to TRBD1. Trimming took 3 bases from V and 8 from J; bases not matched to a gene: 8. Germline V gene sequence: CDR1 MDHEN, CDR2 SYDVKM. This CDR3 spans 15 amino acids.

This rearrangement joins TRBV15 to TRBJ2-2, with 14 bases lining up with TRBD2. After removal of 3 bases from V and 4 bases from J, the junction contained 7 bases not matched to a gene. CDR3 size: 18 residues. CDR1 and CDR2 from the germline V gene are LNHNV and YYDKDF (reference sequence). CDR3 bases: TGTGCCACCAGCAGCCAGGGACTAGCGGGAGAGGCCACCGGGGAGCTGTTTTTT. Residues: CATSSQGLAGEATGELFF.

The rearrangement joins TRBV7-2 to TRBJ1-1, with 9 bases that match TRBD1. With 1 base clipped from V and 4 bases from J, the junction kept 10 bases outside the gene matches. This CDR3 has 17 amino acids. Per germline, CDR1 SGHTA and CDR2 FQGNSA. CDR3 bases: TGTGCCAGCAGCTTAGTCGGGCACGGACAGGGGATCACTGAAGCTTTCTTT. Translated, it gives CASSLVGHGQGITEAFF.

Concerning this clone: The junction does not match germline at one end; this may be a read error. This chain links TRBV11-2 with TRBJ1-2; TRBD1 aligns across 8 bases. Per the germline V gene, CDR1 is SGHAT and CDR2 is FQNNGV. CDR3 length equals 17 residues. CDR3 in DNA: TGTGCCAGCAGCGGCCAGACAGGGGCCCTAGCTAACTATGGCTACATCTTC. Its protein is CASSGQTGALANYGYIF.

The chain joins TRBV27 to TRBJ2-7, with 7 nucleotides matching TRBD2. This CDR3 is built from 13 residues. With 6 bases clipped from V and 4 bases from J, the junction kept 6 bases outside the gene matches. The germline V gene has CDR1 MNHEY and CDR2 SMNVEV (reference sequence). CDR3 sequence reads: CASSPAGSYEQYV. CDR3 nucleotides: TGTGCCAGCAGCCCAGCGGGGTCGTACGAGCAGTACGTC.